The next 31 T cell receptor beta chains were all read from a single sample in a study of post-analysis software for immune sequencing data. Study results and caveats: Patients had higher frequencies than controls of about 5 TRBV segments, including TRBV5-6, TRBV5-1 and TRBV20-1.

Presence of unique molecular identifiers characterized the TCR beta cDNA libraries. Each CDR3 protein is one row after TCRdb ran MiXCR on the PCR reads. The table includes more than 450,000 distinct CDR3 sequences, about a third detected once. These TCRs' antigens remain unknown. The sample comprised blood. The receptors shown here come from a girl under 18 with multiple sclerosis.

The CDR3 reads CASSLVLGRGTEAFF. The CDR3 DNA sequence: TGCGCCAGCAGCTTGGTCCTGGGGAGAGGGACTGAAGCTTTCTTT. The chain couples TRBV5-1 to TRBJ1-1; no clear D gene. This CDR3 comprises 15 residues. Per germline, CDR1 SGHRS and CDR2 YFSETQ. V was pared by 0 bases and J by 5 bases, with 14 bases between.

The chain carries TRBV20-1 and TRBJ2-1; no firm D call. The CDR3 spans 16 residues. CDR1 is DFQATT, CDR2 SNEGSKA, per germline (reference sequence). V dropped 6 bases and J dropped 1 base, with 19 bases sitting between them. The CDR3 DNA sequence: TGCAGTGCACCGGACGAGGTGAAGACGTCCTACAATGAGCAGTTCTTC. It codes for CSAPDEVKTSYNEQFF.

The rearrangement uses TRBV5-1 and TRBJ1-2; D remains ambiguous. Trimming cost V 1 base and J 4 bases, with 11 bases left between them. The CDR3 covers 14 residues. Per germline, CDR1 SGHRS and CDR2 YFSETQ. The CDR3 here is CASSLSITTYGYTF. The CDR3 DNA follows: TGCGCCAGCAGCTTGTCTATCACGACCTATGGCTACACCTTC.

This clonotype was seen ten or more times. The chain links TRBV6-5 to TRBJ2-2, with TRBD1 matching 8 bases. The CDR3 is 17 amino acids. V was pared by 2 bases and J by 5 bases, with 10 bases of the junction left unmatched. Looked up from germline, CDR1 is MNHEY and CDR2 is SVGAGI. CDR3 residues: CASSYRAGGVKTGELFF. The CDR3 coding sequence is TGTGCCAGCAGTTACCGCGCAGGGGGCGTAAAAACCGGGGAGCTGTTTTTT.

The genes are TRBV7-9 and TRBJ2-7, with D perhaps given as TRBD1 or TRBD2 (5 bases each). This CDR3 spans 13 amino acids. V lost 4 bases and J lost 5, with 12 bases in between. Germline values: CDR1 SEHNR, CDR2 FQNEAQ (reference sequence). This CDR3 is CASSSSGTDEQYF. The CDR3 nucleotides read TGTGCCAGCAGCTCATCAGGGACCGACGAGCAGTACTTC. Drawing the rest from reference TRBV7-9 and TRBJ2-7, the complete variable domain is DTGVSQNPRHKITKRGQNVTFRCDPISEHNRLYWYRQTLGQGPEFLTYFQNEAQLEKSRLLSDRFSAERPKGSFSTLEIQRTEQGDSAMYLCASSSSGTDEQYFGPGTRLTVT.

V gene TRBV20-1 combines with J gene TRBJ2-1; TRBD1 agrees at 7 bases. J was trimmed by 4 bases and V by 6 bases; bases with no gene match: 6. CDR3 length: 13 residues. Germline V gives CDR1 DFQATT, CDR2 SNEGSKA (reference sequence). The CDR3 sequence: CSAGGTAYNEQFF. The CDR3 nucleotides are TGCAGTGCGGGTGGGACAGCATACAATGAGCAGTTCTTC.

This clonotype was observed at least ten times. The genes are TRBV10-3 and TRBJ2-7; TRBD1 agrees at 9 bases. V lost 10 bases to trimming and J lost 3 bases; unmatched junction nucleotides: 4. The germline gives CDR1 ENHRY, CDR2 SYGVKD. The length of the CDR3 is 12 residues. CDR3 in amino acids: CATATGGYEQYF. In nucleotides, the CDR3 is TGTGCCACGGCGACAGGGGGCTACGAGCAGTACTTC.

V is TRBV5-1 and J is TRBJ2-2; TRBD2 aligns across 8 bases. This CDR3 is built from 16 residues. Trimming at V came to 0 bases and at J to 4 bases, leaving 5 bases not matched to a gene. The germline V gene has CDR1 SGHRS and CDR2 YFSETQ. The CDR3, as DNA: TGCGCCAGCAGCTTGGCACCGGGGGGGCGCACCGGGGAGCTGTTTTTT. Amino acid sequence: CASSLAPGGRTGELFF.

The genes are TRBV9 and TRBJ2-1, with TRBD2 as a possible D gene (5 bases). V was cut by 0 bases and J by 4 bases, with 11 bases left in between. The CDR3 has 15 amino acids. CDR1 SGDLS and CDR2 YYNGEE come from the germline V gene. The CDR3 DNA sequence: TGTGCCAGCAGCGTAGACGGGGAGAGATACAATGAGCAGTTCTTC. Residues: CASSVDGERYNEQFF.

The chain carries TRBV12-3 or TRBV12-4 and TRBJ2-7; the match to TRBD2 covers 11 bases. The CDR3 has 15 amino acids. The junction had 6 bases not matched to a gene; V was cut back by 1 base and J by 7 bases. This chain's CDR3 is CASSLDGLAGGEQYF. The CDR3 DNA sequence: TGTGCCAGCAGTTTAGACGGCCTAGCGGGAGGAGAGCAGTACTTC.

J is TRBJ2-7 and V is TRBV5-1; no clear D. Trimming took off 1 base at V and 7 bases at J, with 12 bases between the two ends. The germline gives CDR1 SGHRS, CDR2 YFSETQ. The CDR3 sequence is 13 residues long. CDR3 sequence (DNA): TGCGCCAGCAGCTTGTCGCCCCTATGGGAGCAGTACTTC. Protein product: CASSLSPLWEQYF.

The chain is built from TRBV24-1 and TRBJ2-1, with 10 bases aligning to TRBD1. V dropped 1 base and J dropped 8; count of bases not matched to a gene: 4. This CDR3 has 15 residues. Germline assignment: CDR1 KGHDR and CDR2 SFDVKD. The CDR3 coding sequence is TGTGCCACCAGTGATTTTGACAGGGGGCCGTATGAGCAGTTCTTC. Encoded protein: CATSDFDRGPYEQFF.

This clonotype was recorded once. J is TRBJ2-4 and V is TRBV2; tentatively, D is TRBD1 (6 bases). This CDR3 is built from 11 residues. Germline V CDR1 and CDR2: SNHLY, FYNNEI. The V end lost 6 bases, the J end lost 10 bases, and 10 bases lay between the germline ends. The CDR3 sequence is CASSDRRIQYF. For the CDR3, the DNA is TGTGCCAGCAGCGACAGGCGAATTCAGTACTTC.

The chain links TRBV16 to TRBJ2-3; D unclear. The germline gives CDR1 KGHSY, CDR2 FQNENV. V was cut by 0 bases and J by 4 bases, with 5 bases left in between. The CDR3 sequence is 13 residues long. The CDR3 is CASSQSSADTQYF. The CDR3 bases are TGTGCCAGCAGCCAATCATCGGCAGATACGCAGTATTTT.

V gene TRBV7-9 combines with J gene TRBJ2-1; D remains ambiguous. V lost 2 bases and J lost 4, with 12 bases in between. The germline CDR1 and CDR2 sequences are SEHNR and FQNEAQ (reference sequence). This CDR3 region has 15 residues. The CDR3 loop is CASSLPIIGYNEQFF. The CDR3 DNA reads TGTGCCAGCAGCTTACCGATTATCGGGTACAATGAGCAGTTCTTC.

Worth noting for this clonotype: One base away lies a much larger clone, so this may be a sequencing read error. The V and J genes are TRBV20-1 and TRBJ1-5; D uncertain. CDR1 and CDR2 from the germline V gene are DFQATT and SNEGSKA (reference sequence). The CDR3 has 17 residues. V lost 0 bases and J 3 bases, leaving 18 bases between the germline ends. The CDR3 loop reads CSARDSVAAGNNQPQHF. Here the CDR3 DNA reads TGCAGTGCTAGAGATTCGGTGGCGGCAGGAAACAATCAGCCCCAGCATTTT.

This clonotype was seen a single time. The chain employs TRBV24-1 and TRBJ2-1; 14 positions match TRBD2. Germline CDR1 is KGHDR and CDR2 is SFDVKD. V lost 3 bases to trimming and J lost 4 bases; unmatched junction nucleotides: 1. The CDR3 has 16 amino acids. The DNA for the CDR3 is TGTGCCACCAGTGATGGGACTAGCGGGGGATACAATGAGCAGTTCTTC. Encoded protein: CATSDGTSGGYNEQFF.

The chain uses TRBV28 and TRBJ2-1; a possible D gene is TRBD2 (5 bases). The V gene's germline CDR1 is MDHEN and CDR2 SYDVKM. V lost 3 bases and J 7 bases, leaving 13 bases between the germline ends. The CDR3 loop spans 14 amino acids. CDR3 sequence reads: CASSLSREGNEQFF. CDR3 coding DNA: TGTGCCAGCAGTTTGAGTCGAGAGGGTAATGAGCAGTTCTTC.

V gene TRBV10-1 combines with J gene TRBJ2-7, with D tentatively TRBD1 (5 bases). Trimming pared 7 bases from V and 1 base from J, leaving 20 bases between. Germline CDR1 is WNHNN and CDR2 is SYGVQD (reference sequence). The CDR3 covers 16 residues. CDR3 sequence: CASNAPDKPGSYEQYF. CDR3 in DNA: TGCGCCAGCAATGCCCCCGATAAACCAGGGTCCTACGAGCAGTACTTC.

The chain couples TRBV7-9 to TRBJ1-2, with a possible D match to TRBD1 (5 bases). Per germline, CDR1 SEHNR and CDR2 FQNEAQ (reference sequence). This CDR3 comprises 15 residues. The V and J ends lost 1 base and 0 bases respectively, with 9 bases between them. This CDR3 is CASSLGDGANYGYTF. CDR3 in DNA: TGTGCCAGCAGCTTAGGGGACGGAGCTAACTATGGCTACACCTTC.

The V gene is TRBV12-3 or TRBV12-4, the J gene TRBJ2-1; the D is unclear. The CDR3 consists of 16 residues. Deletions cut 3 bases from V and 0 bases from J, with 12 bases between. The CDR3 nucleotides read TGTGCCAGCAGTTTGTGGGGTGATCGCTCCTACAATGAGCAGTTCTTC. As protein: CASSLWGDRSYNEQFF.

The chain employs TRBV7-8 and TRBJ1-5, with D uncertain. Germline V gene data show CDR1 as SGHVS and CDR2 as FQNEAQ. Trimming pared 0 bases from V and 8 bases from J, leaving 5 bases between. CDR3 length: 12 amino acids. CDR3 nucleotide sequence: TGTGCCAGCAGCTTAGCAGGGAAGCCCCAGCATTTT. Translation gives CASSLAGKPQHF.

This rearrangement joins TRBV27 to TRBJ1-2, with D tentatively TRBD1 (6 bases). This CDR3 has 15 residues. Trimming left V 5 bases short and J 2 bases short, with 15 bases between. Germline CDR1 and CDR2: MNHEY and SMNVEV (reference sequence). CDR3 nucleotide sequence: TGTGCCAGCAGTGGGTTGCGGGGGCGCAACTATGGCTACACCTTC. It codes for CASSGLRGRNYGYTF.

The chain joins TRBV5-5 to TRBJ1-4; D might be TRBD1 (5 bases). CDR1 and CDR2 (germline): SGHKS, YYEKEE (reference sequence). This CDR3 is 15 amino acids long. V lost 0 bases and J 7 bases, leaving 13 bases between the germline ends. The CDR3 is CASSLGPGGSEKLFF. CDR3 nucleotides: TGTGCCAGCAGCTTGGGGCCTGGGGGATCTGAAAAACTGTTTTTT.

The V call is TRBV11-2, the J call TRBJ2-7; D is unclear. CDR1 is SGHAT, CDR2 FQNNGV, per germline. This CDR3 region has 17 residues. V shed 2 bases and J shed 0 bases, with 17 bases lying between them. In nucleotides, the CDR3 is TGTGCCAGCAGCTTAAGTTTTACGGCAGCACTCTCCTACGAGCAGTACTTC. Encoded protein: CASSLSFTAALSYEQYF.

This clonotype was seen a handful of times. The chain carries TRBV5-1 and TRBJ2-5; TRBD1 aligns across 7 bases. The CDR3 runs to 15 residues. V lost 5 bases to trimming and J lost 2 bases; unmatched junction nucleotides: 9. Germline V CDR1 and CDR2: SGHRS, YFSETQ. The CDR3 loop is CASRRTGASQETQYF. The CDR3 nucleotides read TGCGCCAGCAGACGTACAGGGGCGAGTCAAGAGACCCAGTACTTC.

V is TRBV12-3 or TRBV12-4 and J is TRBJ2-5; 11 bases are shared with TRBD2. The ends lost 5 bases at V and 10 bases at J; junction bases unmatched: 6. The CDR3 is 13 residues long. CDR3 in DNA: TGTGCCAGCAGTGCCGGGACTAGCGGAGGCCAGTACTTC. Its translation is CASSAGTSGGQYF.

The chain joins TRBV14 to TRBJ1-5; 7 nucleotides align to TRBD1. The length of the CDR3 is 13 residues. Germline CDR1 is SGHDN and CDR2 is FVKESK. The V gene end was trimmed by 10 bases and the J gene end by 4 bases; junction bases not matched to a gene: 7. CDR3 sequence reads: CATSTGNNQPQHF. The CDR3 nucleotides are TGTGCCACCTCGACAGGGAATAATCAGCCCCAGCATTTT.

In its sample, this clonotype was seen a few times. The V and J genes are TRBV10-3 and TRBJ1-1; TRBD1 might be the D (5 bases). V was cut by 7 bases and J by 1 base, with 13 bases left in between. The CDR3 is 14 amino acids. CDR1 and CDR2 from the germline V gene are ENHRY and SYGVKD. The CDR3 here is CAINGRDGNTEAFF. The CDR3 coding sequence is TGTGCCATCAATGGCAGGGACGGGAACACTGAAGCTTTCTTT.

This chain links TRBV13 with TRBJ1-6; 9 bases line up with TRBD1. Germline V CDR1 and CDR2: PRHDT, FYEKMQ (reference sequence). There are 16 residues in the CDR3. After removal of 1 base from V and 10 bases from J, the junction contained 8 bases not matched to a gene. The CDR3, as DNA: TGTGCCAGCAGCTTAGACAGGGGGCTACCCTCGTCACCCCTCCACTTT. This translates into CASSLDRGLPSSPLHF.

The rearrangement links TRBV7-2 to TRBJ2-7; the D call may be TRBD1 or TRBD2 (6 bases each). The CDR3 has 15 residues. CDR1 SGHTA and CDR2 FQGNSA come from the germline V gene. Between the trimmed V and J ends, which lost 5 bases and 2 bases, there was a span of 16 bases. The CDR3 reads CASSKEGGLTYEQYF. Written as DNA, the CDR3 is TGTGCCAGCAGCAAGGAGGGGGGCCTTACCTACGAGCAGTACTTC.